The 26 T cell receptor beta chains presented below share a single source sample, sequenced in a study of blood T cells in healthy people across ages. The use of a sample-barcoded 5' primer and a J-beta primer mix characterized a second PCR of roughly 6 to 12 cycles. TCRdb reanalysed the 5' RACE reads using MiXCR and keeps one entry per CDR3 protein. This sample has approximately 1,700,000 distinct CDR3 sequences, with 39% found just once. What was sequenced was blood. The receptors come from a human donor in good health.

The chain joins TRBV6-5 to TRBJ1-1; a possible D gene is TRBD1 (5 bases). This CDR3 is 13 amino acids long. Germline lookup yields CDR1 MNHEY and CDR2 SVGAGI. V was pared by 6 bases and J by 5 bases, with 13 bases between. The CDR3 region has the DNA TGTGCCAGCAGCCGAATGGGGGGGACTGAAGCTTTCTTT. Protein: CASSRMGGTEAFF.

In its sample, this clonotype was seen a few times. V is TRBV5-1 and J is TRBJ1-5; no clear D gene. CDR3 length: 14 residues. V lost 4 bases to trimming and J lost 6 bases, with 14 bases between them. Per the germline V gene, CDR1 is SGHRS and CDR2 is YFSETQ. Here the CDR3 reads CASSPGIGVQPQHF. CDR3 sequence (DNA): TGCGCCAGCAGCCCCGGGATCGGGGTTCAGCCCCAGCATTTT.

The sample holds a few counts of this clonotype. The chain employs TRBV27 and TRBJ2-1; D is possibly TRBD1 or TRBD2 (5 bases each). CDR1 is MNHEY and CDR2 is SMNVEV in the germline V gene (reference sequence). Trimming removed 4 bases from V and 0 bases from J, with 16 bases in between. The CDR3 has 17 residues. The CDR3 loop reads CASSWDRLGSSYNEQFF. CDR3 sequence (DNA): TGTGCCAGCAGTTGGGACCGCTTGGGTAGCTCCTACAATGAGCAGTTCTTC.

V usage is TRBV25-1 and J usage is TRBJ2-1; D perhaps matches TRBD1 (6 bases). CDR1 is MGHDK, CDR2 SYGVNS, per germline. V was cut by 2 bases and J by 7 bases, with 18 bases left in between. This CDR3 spans 16 amino acids. The CDR3 DNA reads TGTGCCAGCAGTGAACCTGGAGGCAGGGGTAAAAATGAGCAGTTCTTC. Protein: CASSEPGGRGKNEQFF.

The V gene is TRBV12-3 or TRBV12-4, the J gene TRBJ1-1, with D unresolved. The CDR3 contains 13 residues. V lost 2 bases, J lost 5 bases, and 9 bases lay in between. The CDR3 nucleotides are TGTGCCAGCAGTTTATCGGGATGGACTGAAGCTTTCTTT. This gives the protein CASSLSGWTEAFF.

This chain joins TRBV5-1 and TRBJ2-5; TRBD1 matches at 9 bases. The better agreement between TRBJ2-7 and the DNA end casts doubt on the J call. CDR3 size: 19 residues. Germline lookup yields CDR1 SGHRS and CDR2 YFSETQ. CDR3 sequence: CASSPSMWWTGEEADEQYF. The CDR3 coding sequence is TGCGCCAGCAGCCCTTCTATGTGGTGGACAGGGGAGGAAGCGGACGAGCAGTACTTC.

The V call is TRBV15, the J call TRBJ1-2; TRBD1 matches at 7 bases. J gave up 5 bases and V 5 bases, and 11 bases lay outside the gene matches. CDR1 is LNHNV and CDR2 is YYDKDF in the germline V gene (reference sequence). The CDR3 has 15 amino acids. The CDR3 coding sequence is TGTGCCACCAGCTCCCGACGGACAGGATTGTATGGCTACACCTTC. Translated: CATSSRRTGLYGYTF.

The sample holds a few counts of this clonotype. The chain employs TRBV20-1 and TRBJ2-7; D gene uncertain. The CDR3 runs 12 residues. Trimming cost V 0 bases and J 3 bases, with 6 bases left between them. Germline CDR1 and CDR2: DFQATT and SNEGSKA (reference sequence). The CDR3 DNA reads TGCAGTGCTAGAGATCACGGCTACGAGCAGTACTTC. This translates into CSARDHGYEQYF.

This chain connects TRBV12-3 or TRBV12-4 to TRBJ1-2; D not certain. V was shortened by 2 bases and J by 7 bases, with 11 bases between the two germline ends. CDR3 length equals 13 residues. CDR3 nucleotide sequence: TGTGCCAGCAGTTTAACGCCAGACTTTGGCTACACCTTC. Amino acids: CASSLTPDFGYTF.

In the case of this clonotype: One end of the junction varies from germline; a read error may be responsible. This chain connects TRBV7-9 to TRBJ2-1, with TRBD1 as a possible D gene (5 bases). CDR1 is SEHNR, CDR2 FQNEAQ, per germline (reference sequence). The CDR3 spans 13 residues. CDR3 nucleotides: TGTTCCAGCAGCGCCAATACAGGTCCCAGGCAGTTCTTC. Protein sequence: CSSSANTGPRQFF.

This clonotype was counted only a few times. The chain links TRBV6-2 or TRBV6-3 to TRBJ1-1, with TRBD1 matching over 7 bases. The ends lost 6 bases at V and 8 bases at J; junction bases unmatched: 15. The CDR3 is made up of 15 amino acids. Looked up from germline, CDR1 is MNHEY and CDR2 is SVGEGT. In DNA, the CDR3 is TGTGCCAGCAGCCTAGGGGGCTCGGTCAACGAAGAAGCTTTCTTT. Residues: CASSLGGSVNEEAFF.

V usage is TRBV12-3 or TRBV12-4 and J usage is TRBJ1-2; D is possibly TRBD1 (5 bases). The germline V and J ends were trimmed by 8 bases and 7 bases, with 23 bases remaining between them. The CDR3 is 15 residues long. This chain's CDR3 is CASRPIGGGLGGYTF. As DNA, the CDR3 is TGTGCCAGCCGCCCCATCGGGGGAGGGCTAGGTGGCTACACCTTC.

This clonotype occurred a few times. Compared with germline, one end of the junction differs, possibly owing to a read error. CDR3 DNA: TGTGCCAGCAGCTACTCCTGGGGGGATACGCAGTATTTT. Amino acids: CASSYSWGDTQYF. This sequence joins TRBV6-5 and TRBJ2-3; D tentatively fits TRBD1 or TRBD2 (5 bases each). CDR1 is MNHEY, CDR2 SVGAGI, per germline. This CDR3 has 13 amino acids.

The chain recombines TRBV3-1 with TRBJ2-2, with unresolved D. Trimming took off 4 bases at V and 4 bases at J, with 7 bases between the two ends. This CDR3 is 13 amino acids long. CDR1 is LGHDT and CDR2 is YNNKEL in the germline V gene (reference sequence). CDR3 region: CASSPFGTGELFF. The CDR3 DNA sequence: TGTGCCAGCAGCCCTTTCGGCACCGGGGAGCTGTTTTTT.

The rearrangement joins TRBV20-1 to TRBJ2-4; D not certain. The CDR3 is 12 residues long. CDR1 and CDR2 (germline): DFQATT, SNEGSKA (reference sequence). V lost 6 bases and J 13 bases, leaving 19 bases between the germline ends. Here the CDR3 reads CSATSTIGKQYF. CDR3 coding DNA: TGCAGTGCCACCTCCACGATTGGGAAGCAGTACTTC.

This chain uses TRBV29-1 with TRBJ2-3, with 9 nucleotides matching TRBD1. The CDR3 length is 14 residues. The trim removed 3 bases at V and 3 bases at J, leaving 4 bases unmatched. CDR1 SQVTM and CDR2 ANQGSEA come from the germline V gene. In nucleotides, the CDR3 is TGCAGCGTTGAGGGGACAGGGCCTACAGATACGCAGTATTTT. Amino acid sequence: CSVEGTGPTDTQYF.

This chain links TRBV4-2 with TRBJ2-2, with D perhaps matching TRBD1 (6 bases). The CDR3 runs to 16 residues. Trimming removed 4 bases from V and 1 base from J, with 13 bases in between. CDR1 LGHNA and CDR2 YNFKEQ come from the germline V gene. This CDR3 is CASSRSQTGNTGELFF. CDR3 nucleotide sequence: TGTGCCAGCAGCCGGTCCCAGACAGGGAACACCGGGGAGCTGTTTTTT.

The chain combines TRBV14 with TRBJ2-3, with 10 bases lining up with TRBD2. Germline V lookup: CDR1 SGHDN, CDR2 FVKESK. Trimming at V came to 6 bases and at J to 8 bases, leaving 11 bases not matched to a gene. This CDR3 has 15 residues. The CDR3 loop reads CASRPSGGAPGTQYF. The CDR3, as DNA: TGTGCCAGCAGACCGAGCGGGGGGGCCCCGGGTACGCAGTATTTT.

J is TRBJ2-1 and V is TRBV20-1; 12 bases map to TRBD2. There are 14 residues in the CDR3. V trimming: 5 bases; J trimming: 4 bases; junction bases outside the gene matches: 3. CDR1 and CDR2 (germline): DFQATT, SNEGSKA (reference sequence). The CDR3 here is CSAQLAGGYNEQFF. CDR3 coding DNA: TGCAGTGCTCAACTAGCGGGGGGATACAATGAGCAGTTCTTC.

This chain connects TRBV7-3 to TRBJ2-1; 8 nucleotides match TRBD1. V gave up 2 bases and J gave up 1 base; unmatched junction bases: 7. Germline V gene lookup returns CDR1 SGHTA and CDR2 FQGTGA. CDR3 size: 17 residues. The CDR3 DNA sequence: TGTGCCAGCAGCTTACTCCCAACAGGGGGGTCCTACAATGAGCAGTTCTTC. This gives the protein CASSLLPTGGSYNEQFF.

This clonotype has just a few counts. The rearrangement uses TRBV12-3 or TRBV12-4 and TRBJ2-5; possibly TRBD2 for D (6 bases). This CDR3 is 15 amino acids long. V was trimmed by 2 bases and J by 4 bases, leaving 14 bases between them. The CDR3 loop is CASSLFSGVGETQYF. CDR3 nucleotides: TGTGCCAGCAGTTTATTTTCGGGGGTCGGAGAGACCCAGTACTTC.

This clonotype was observed a handful of times. The germline gene is not matched at one end of the junction; a read error may be the cause. The rearrangement links TRBV7-2 to TRBJ2-1; D is possibly TRBD1 or TRBD2 (7 bases each). Germline V CDR1 and CDR2: SGHTA, FQGNSA. The CDR3 is 14 amino acids. CDR3: CAGSRQRGQYEQFF. In DNA form, the CDR3 reads TGTGCCGGCAGCCGCCAGCGGGGACAGTATGAGCAGTTCTTC. Full variable domain (outside the CDR3, taken from reference TRBV7-2 and TRBJ2-1): GAGVSQSPSNKVTEKGKDVELRCDPISGHTALYWYRQSLGQGLEFLIYFQGNSAPDKSGLPSDRFSAERTGGSVSTLTIQRTQQEDSAVYLCAGSRQRGQYEQFFGPGTRLTVL.

This clonotype was seen a handful of times. V and J are TRBV20-1 and TRBJ2-4, with D perhaps TRBD2 (6 bases). Trimming took off 3 bases at V and 0 bases at J, with 12 bases between the two ends. In germline, CDR1 is DFQATT, CDR2 SNEGSKA (reference sequence). The CDR3 spans 15 residues. The CDR3: CSASTGTPAKNIQYF. The CDR3 nucleotides are TGCAGTGCTAGTACCGGGACTCCAGCCAAAAACATTCAGTACTTC.

The chain uses TRBV7-9 and TRBJ2-3, with D unclear. Trimming took off 5 bases at V and 10 bases at J, with 16 bases between the two ends. CDR1 is SEHNR, CDR2 FQNEAQ, per germline (reference sequence). The CDR3 is 13 amino acids. The CDR3 spells CASSPRTVGAQYF. Here the CDR3 DNA reads TGTGCCAGCAGCCCCCGAACAGTTGGTGCGCAGTATTTT.

J is TRBJ2-2 and V is TRBV5-6; possibly TRBD1 for D (6 bases). CDR1 and CDR2 (germline): SGHDT, YYEEEE. Trimming removed 5 bases from V and 4 bases from J, with 9 bases in between. The CDR3 has 13 residues. CDR3 sequence reads: CASRGTLTGELFF. For the CDR3, the DNA is TGTGCCAGCAGGGGGACACTCACCGGGGAGCTGTTTTTT.

This clonotype was counted a single time. A junction boundary mismatches the germline segment, possibly from a read error. The chain joins TRBV6-5 to TRBJ2-5; D is unclear. This CDR3 comprises 15 residues. Germline V lookup: CDR1 MNHEY, CDR2 SVGAGI. The CDR3 DNA sequence: TGTGCCAGCACTTACGGGTGGGCTACCCAAGAGACCCAGTACTTC. Translation gives CASTYGWATQETQYF.